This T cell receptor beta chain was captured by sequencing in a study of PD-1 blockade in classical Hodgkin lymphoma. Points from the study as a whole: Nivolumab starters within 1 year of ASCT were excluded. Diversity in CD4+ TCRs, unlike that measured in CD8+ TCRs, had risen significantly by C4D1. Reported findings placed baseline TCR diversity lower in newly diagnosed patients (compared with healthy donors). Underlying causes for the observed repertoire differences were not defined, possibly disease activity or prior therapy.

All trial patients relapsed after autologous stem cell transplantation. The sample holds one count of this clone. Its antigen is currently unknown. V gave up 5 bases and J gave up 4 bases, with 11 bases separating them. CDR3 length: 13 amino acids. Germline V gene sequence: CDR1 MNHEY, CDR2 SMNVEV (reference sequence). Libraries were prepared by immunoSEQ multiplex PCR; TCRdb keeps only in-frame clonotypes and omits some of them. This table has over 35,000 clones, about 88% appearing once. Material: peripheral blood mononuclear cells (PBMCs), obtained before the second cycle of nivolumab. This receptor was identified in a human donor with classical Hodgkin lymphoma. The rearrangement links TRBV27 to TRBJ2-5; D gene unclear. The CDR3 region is CASSRTVGETQYF. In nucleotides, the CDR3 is TGTGCCAGCAGTCGGACCGTTGGAGAGACCCAGTACTTC.